The 11 T cell receptor beta chains listed next were all sequenced from one sample in a study of read filtering for tumor transcriptome and immune sequencing (TCRdb year 2020). The sample was run on an Illumina HiSeq 4000. TCR libraries were built from approximately 0.4 ug RNA with the Immunoverse kit, using molecular barcoded adaptors covering alpha/delta and beta/gamma chains. The public reads were run again by TCRdb, first through fastp at Q25 and then through MiXCR, and only productive beta chains were kept. Each CDR3 protein appears once, grouped with its most common genes and DNA. This sample comprises approximately 90,000 distinct CDR3 sequences, 9% to 15% of them detected only once. About 15% of the sample is held by the ten biggest clonotypes. Sequencing was carried out using a population of CD138-negative cells sorted from bone marrow. This specimen's cell subset or site label, interpreted: bone marrow mononuclear cells depleted of CD138+ plasma/myeloma cells by negative magnetic selection. These receptors were obtained from a donor at least 40 years old with multiple myeloma.

The V gene is TRBV5-5, the J gene TRBJ2-6; 9 positions agree with TRBD1. The J segment lost 0 bases and the V segment lost 5 bases, leaving 6 bases of the junction unmatched. CDR3 length equals 17 residues. CDR1 and CDR2 from the germline V gene are SGHKS and YYEKEE (reference sequence). CDR3 region: CASRGGTGYSGANVLTF. In DNA form, the CDR3 reads TGTGCCAGCAGGGGTGGGACAGGGTACTCTGGGGCCAACGTCCTGACTTTC.

This clonotype was detected many times. This chain links TRBV11-2 with TRBJ1-2, with D uncertain. The CDR3 contains 12 residues. The germline V gene encodes CDR1 SGHAT and CDR2 FQNNGV. Trimming pared 2 bases from V and 3 bases from J, leaving 4 bases between. The CDR3 DNA reads TGTGCCAGCAGCTTACGACACTATGGCTACACCTTC. Translated: CASSLRHYGYTF.

This clonotype occurred many times. The chain employs TRBV20-1 and TRBJ2-2, with 12 bases that match TRBD1. The CDR3 is 15 residues long. The trim removed 6 bases at V and 7 bases at J, leaving 9 bases unmatched. Germline V gene lookup returns CDR1 DFQATT and CDR2 SNEGSKA (reference sequence). The DNA for the CDR3 is TGCAGTGCCGCCCCGGGACAGGGGGCTATCGGGGAGCTGTTTTTT. Its translation: CSAAPGQGAIGELFF.

This clonotype was seen ten or more times. The genes are TRBV29-1 and TRBJ2-7; 11 bases match TRBD1. The trim removed 7 bases at V and 7 bases at J, leaving 12 bases unmatched. This CDR3 has 14 amino acids. CDR1 is SQVTM and CDR2 is ANQGSEA in the germline V gene. The CDR3 is CSAYGTGGVGEQYF. CDR3 DNA: TGCAGCGCCTACGGGACAGGGGGAGTAGGAGAGCAGTACTTC.

This clonotype has ten or more counts. The V gene is TRBV7-8, the J gene TRBJ2-5; D possibly matches TRBD1 or TRBD2 (5 bases each). The CDR3 is made up of 16 amino acids. Germline V lookup: CDR1 SGHVS, CDR2 FQNEAQ. V lost 1 base and J lost 8, with 20 bases in between. CDR3 sequence (DNA): TGTGCCAGCAGCTTAGATGGGGGACGCCTAAAAAGTACCCAGTACTTC. It codes for CASSLDGGRLKSTQYF.

The J gene is TRBJ2-5, the V gene TRBV2, with 7 nucleotides matching TRBD2. The V gene end was trimmed by 4 bases and the J gene end by 3 bases; junction bases not matched to a gene: 5. The CDR3 totals 14 residues. Germline V gives CDR1 SNHLY, CDR2 FYNNEI. CDR3: CASSVSGTKETQYF. DNA of the CDR3: TGTGCCAGCAGTGTGAGCGGGACCAAAGAGACCCAGTACTTC.

This clonotype has a handful of counts. V is TRBV20-1 and J is TRBJ2-5; 7 nucleotides align to TRBD2. The CDR3 length is 15 residues. With 3 bases clipped from V and 7 bases from J, the junction kept 14 bases outside the gene matches. Germline V CDR1 and CDR2: DFQATT, SNEGSKA (reference sequence). CDR3 nucleotides: TGCAGTGCTAGTCCGGGAGGAGGGGTTTCGGGGACCCAGTACTTC. Encoded protein: CSASPGGGVSGTQYF.

Ten or more counts support this clonotype. V usage is TRBV29-1 and J usage is TRBJ2-3, with 9 bases matching TRBD2. There are 15 residues in the CDR3. Trimming cost V 5 bases and J 6 bases; bases outside gene matches: 12. Germline CDR1 is SQVTM and CDR2 is ANQGSEA. The CDR3 loop is CSVPGGAGGRDTQYF. The CDR3 coding sequence is TGCAGCGTTCCCGGGGGTGCGGGAGGGCGTGATACGCAGTATTTT.

The sample holds many counts of this clonotype. The chain couples TRBV6-1 to TRBJ2-5, with D perhaps TRBD1 or TRBD2 (5 bases each). The CDR3 length is 15 residues. Trimming removed 3 bases at V and 1 base at J, with 12 bases between. Per germline, CDR1 MNHNS and CDR2 SASEGT. CDR3 residues: CASSDSLRGQETQYF. Written as DNA, the CDR3 is TGTGCCAGCAGTGATAGTTTGAGGGGCCAAGAGACCCAGTACTTC.

The V and J genes are TRBV7-9 and TRBJ2-7, with 13 bases aligning to TRBD2. This CDR3 contains 18 residues. Germline V lookup: CDR1 SEHNR, CDR2 FQNEAQ (reference sequence). Trimming at V came to 1 base and at J to 0 bases, leaving 6 bases not matched to a gene. CDR3 sequence (DNA): TGTGCCAGCAGCTTAGGACTAGCGGGAGGTTCACTCTCCTACGAGCAGTACTTC. Translating it yields CASSLGLAGGSLSYEQYF.

This clonotype was seen at least ten times. The chain carries TRBV28 and TRBJ2-6; weak D call: TRBD1 (6 bases). Trimming took off 10 bases at V and 3 bases at J, with 13 bases between the two ends. This CDR3 has 14 residues. Germline assignment: CDR1 MDHEN and CDR2 SYDVKM. CDR3 DNA sequence: TGTGCCATCGCCAGGGGTGGTGGGGCCAACGTCCTGACTTTC. Protein sequence: CAIARGGGANVLTF.